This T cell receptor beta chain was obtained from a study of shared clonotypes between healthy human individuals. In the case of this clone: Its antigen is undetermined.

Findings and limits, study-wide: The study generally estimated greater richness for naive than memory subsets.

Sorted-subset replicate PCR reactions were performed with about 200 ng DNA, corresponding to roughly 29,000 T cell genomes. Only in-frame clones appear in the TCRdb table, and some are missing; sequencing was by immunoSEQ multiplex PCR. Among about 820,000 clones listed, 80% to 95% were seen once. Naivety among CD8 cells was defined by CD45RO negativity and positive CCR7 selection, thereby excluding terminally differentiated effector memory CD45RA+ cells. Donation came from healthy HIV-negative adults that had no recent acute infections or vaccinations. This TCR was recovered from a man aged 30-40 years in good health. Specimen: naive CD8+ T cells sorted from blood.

For the CDR3, the DNA is TGCGCCAGCAGCCAAGATAACCCGGTGAGATATGGCTACACCTTC. Amino acids: CASSQDNPVRYGYTF. J is TRBJ1-2 and V is TRBV4-1; D ambiguous. CDR3 size: 15 residues. Germline CDR1 and CDR2: MGHRA and YSYEKL. Trimming took off 0 bases at V and 5 bases at J, with 13 bases between the two ends.